This entry lists 3 T cell receptor beta chains sequenced from one sample in a study of control samples from healthy donors and cancer patients. Clones were sequenced by immunoSEQ multiplex PCR, and TCRdb holds only the in-frame ones, with some missing. This table holds roughly 150,000 clones, roughly nine tenths found once. Input material: blood. The receptors stem from a woman in her thirties in good health.

This sequence joins TRBV5-6 and TRBJ2-3; 10 positions match TRBD2. Trimming at V came to 6 bases and at J to 5 bases, leaving 15 bases not matched to a gene. The CDR3 totals 17 residues. Germline V gene data show CDR1 as SGHDT and CDR2 as YYEEEE. CDR3 in DNA: TGTGCCAGCATTCGGGCTAGCGGGAGAGGCGCGGGAGATACGCAGTATTTT. Its translation: CASIRASGRGAGDTQYF.

This chain joins TRBV2 and TRBJ2-7; tentatively, D is TRBD1 (6 bases). Germline-derived CDR1 and CDR2 are SNHLY and FYNNEI. CDR3 length: 14 residues. The V end was cut by 3 bases, the J end by 7 bases, with 16 bases between. This chain's CDR3 is CASSEGWTVGEQYF. In nucleotides, the CDR3 is TGTGCCAGCAGTGAGGGCTGGACAGTTGGAGAGCAGTACTTC.

The V and J genes are TRBV6-1 and TRBJ2-7; 8 positions agree with TRBD1. The CDR3 length is 14 residues. V trimming: 2 bases; J trimming: 5 bases; junction bases outside the gene matches: 5. Germline V CDR1 and CDR2: MNHNS, SASEGT. CDR3 region: CASSEQARGHEQYF. The CDR3 DNA reads TGTGCCAGCAGTGAACAGGCCAGGGGGCACGAGCAGTACTTC.